The 20 T cell receptor beta chains given below trace back to one sample, sequenced in a study of post-analysis software for immune sequencing data. Broader study findings: Higher frequency in patients than in controls was seen for roughly 5 TRBV segments, with TRBV5-6, TRBV5-1 and TRBV20-1 among them.

Carried by the TCR beta cDNA libraries were unique molecular identifiers. MiXCR was run by TCRdb on the PCR reads, yielding one entry per CDR3 protein. This sample carries about 400,000 distinct CDR3 sequences, roughly 30% of them seen once, and the ten largest clones take roughly 12%. The antigens of these receptors remain unknown. The sequencing sample was made of blood. These receptors were collected from a girl aged 10 to 17 with multiple sclerosis.

The CDR3 here is CAISEGVLDFLYNEQFF. The CDR3 nucleotides read TGTGCCATCAGTGAGGGGGTTTTGGACTTCCTCTACAATGAGCAGTTCTTC. The rearrangement links TRBV10-3 to TRBJ2-1, with a tentative D call TRBD2 (5 bases). With 2 bases removed from V and 3 bases from J, the gap between germline ends came to 17 bases. The germline gives CDR1 ENHRY, CDR2 SYGVKD. This CDR3 contains 17 residues.

The chain is built from TRBV15 and TRBJ2-3; D possibly corresponds to TRBD2 (5 bases). The ends were cut back, 0 bases at V and 0 bases at J, with 10 bases in the middle. This CDR3 contains 16 residues. Germline CDR1 and CDR2: LNHNV and YYDKDF (reference sequence). DNA for the CDR3: TGTGCCACCAGCAGAGAAAGCGGTACTAGCACAGATACGCAGTATTTT. Its protein product is CATSRESGTSTDTQYF.

Many counts were recorded for this clonotype. The gene calls are TRBV3-1 and TRBJ1-1; D unresolved. CDR1 and CDR2 (germline): LGHDT, YNNKEL (reference sequence). The CDR3 is 13 amino acids. Trimming stripped 5 bases from V and 7 bases from J, with 14 bases between. CDR3 protein: CASSFLVEGEAFF. The CDR3 DNA reads as TGTGCCAGCAGCTTTCTTGTGGAGGGTGAAGCTTTCTTT.

The gene calls are TRBV10-3 and TRBJ2-3; TRBD2 is a possible D gene (5 bases). V lost 7 bases and J lost 3, with 11 bases in between. The CDR3 totals 13 residues. Germline lookup yields CDR1 ENHRY and CDR2 SYGVKD. In DNA form, the CDR3 reads TGTGCCATCAACCTCGAGGGTACAGATACGCAGTATTTT. Its translation is CAINLEGTDTQYF.

As concerns this clonotype: At one boundary the junction diverges from the germline segment, which might be a read error. The genes are TRBV10-3 and TRBJ2-4; D may match TRBD1 or TRBD2 (5 bases each). CDR1 and CDR2 (germline): ENHRY, SYGVKD. The CDR3 contains 15 residues. CDR3 nucleotide sequence: TGTGCCATCAGTGACCCTACGGGGACCAAAAACATTCAGAACTTC. Translation gives CAISDPTGTKNIQNF.

This clonotype was observed a handful of times. The CDR3 bases are TGCAGTGCTAGAGATCCGGGGGCTAGAGGGACCGGGGAGCTGTTTTTT. This gives the protein CSARDPGARGTGELFF. The V gene is TRBV20-1, the J gene TRBJ2-2; D might be TRBD1 or TRBD2, each matching 6 bases. In germline, CDR1 is DFQATT, CDR2 SNEGSKA (reference sequence). The CDR3 length is 16 residues. Trimming removed 0 bases from V and 5 bases from J, with 16 bases in between.

The chain recombines TRBV3-1 with TRBJ2-1; 9 bases line up with TRBD1. Germline V gene data show CDR1 as LGHDT and CDR2 as YNNKEL (reference sequence). J gave up 6 bases and V 4 bases, and 7 bases lay outside the gene matches. This CDR3 region has 15 residues. The CDR3 is CASSPTGGGGNEQFF. The CDR3, as DNA: TGTGCCAGCAGCCCCACAGGGGGCGGGGGCAATGAGCAGTTCTTC.

Only a few counts were recorded for this clonotype. The V and J genes are TRBV7-2 and TRBJ1-2; TRBD1 matches 9 bases. The CDR3 is 17 residues long. Germline V gene data show CDR1 as SGHTA and CDR2 as FQGNSA. The J segment lost 6 bases and the V segment lost 6 bases, leaving 17 bases of the junction unmatched. CDR3 nucleotides: TGTGCCAGCAGTCGGAATTCTCCGGGACAGGGATCTAATGGCTACACCTTC. Translated: CASSRNSPGQGSNGYTF.

This chain uses TRBV11-2 with TRBJ2-7; 11 nucleotides line up with TRBD1. Germline lookup yields CDR1 SGHAT and CDR2 FQNNGV. V dropped 5 bases and J dropped 2; count of bases not matched to a gene: 8. CDR3 size: 16 residues. This CDR3 is CASSTLRDRGAYEQYF. The CDR3 DNA follows: TGTGCCAGCAGCACCCTGAGGGACAGGGGGGCCTACGAGCAGTACTTC.

This clonotype was seen a few times. The chain links TRBV27 to TRBJ2-1; possibly TRBD1 for D (5 bases). CDR1 is MNHEY and CDR2 is SMNVEV in the germline V gene (reference sequence). There are 13 residues in the CDR3. V shed 5 bases and J shed 3 bases, with 8 bases lying between them. This CDR3 reads CASSVDSYNEQFF. CDR3 coding DNA: TGTGCCAGCAGTGTCGACAGCTACAATGAGCAGTTCTTC.

V and J are TRBV7-9 and TRBJ2-3; 9 bases are a match to TRBD2. The CDR3 totals 18 residues. V was clipped by 1 base and J by 3 bases; unmatched bases: 11. Germline assignment: CDR1 SEHNR and CDR2 FQNEAQ (reference sequence). CDR3 in amino acids: CASSLEEGLAPGTDTQYF. The CDR3 nucleotides read TGTGCCAGCAGCTTAGAAGAGGGACTAGCTCCAGGGACAGATACGCAGTATTTT.

The J gene is TRBJ2-1, the V gene TRBV5-1; D is uncertain. CDR1 and CDR2 (germline): SGHRS, YFSETQ. Trimming took 0 bases from V and 8 from J, leaving 3 bases between them. The CDR3 totals 11 residues. The CDR3 loop reads CASSLEDEQFF. CDR3 in DNA: TGCGCCAGCAGCTTGGAAGATGAGCAGTTCTTC.

This clonotype was observed once. This rearrangement joins TRBV12-3 or TRBV12-4 to TRBJ1-5; 8 bases match TRBD1. The CDR3 totals 15 residues. Losses at the gene ends were 3 bases for V and 9 bases for J; bases not matched to a gene: 10. The CDR3 region has the DNA TGTGCCAGCAGTTTGACAGGGGATTCCCGGCGGCCCCAGCATTTT. It codes for CASSLTGDSRRPQHF.

This clonotype came up many times. The genes are TRBV12-3 or TRBV12-4 and TRBJ1-1, with 9 bases identical to TRBD1. This CDR3 is built from 15 residues. The ends lost 1 base at V and 1 base at J; junction bases unmatched: 1. The CDR3 here is CASSLGTGENTEAFF. The CDR3 DNA reads as TGTGCCAGCAGTTTAGGGACAGGGGAGAACACTGAAGCTTTCTTT.

This clonotype was found a few times. The chain combines TRBV15 with TRBJ2-1; 10 bases fit TRBD2. Looked up from germline, CDR1 is LNHNV and CDR2 is YYDKDF (reference sequence). The CDR3 loop spans 18 amino acids. V shed 5 bases and J 4 bases; nucleotides not matched to a gene: 14. CDR3 amino acids: CATSPDNPLAGPYNEQFF. DNA for the CDR3: TGTGCCACCAGCCCAGATAACCCACTAGCGGGGCCATACAATGAGCAGTTCTTC.

The chain joins TRBV5-1 to TRBJ2-7; TRBD2 matches 10 bases. The germline V gene encodes CDR1 SGHRS and CDR2 YFSETQ. The CDR3 runs 16 residues. The V segment lost 1 base and the J segment 3 bases; nucleotides outside the gene matches: 7. CDR3 DNA: TGCGCCAGCAGCTTGAGTCTAGCGGGGGAAGGCTACGAGCAGTACTTC. Protein product: CASSLSLAGEGYEQYF.

This chain uses TRBV5-1 with TRBJ2-4; no definite D call. Trimming removed 4 bases from V and 7 bases from J, with 6 bases in between. The CDR3 spans 11 residues. Germline V gene sequence: CDR1 SGHRS, CDR2 YFSETQ. The CDR3 loop reads CASSQNNIQYF. The CDR3 DNA reads TGCGCCAGCAGCCAAAACAACATTCAGTACTTC. The variable domain in full, with the rest retrieved from reference TRBV5-1 and TRBJ2-4, is KAGVTQTPRYLIKTRGQQVTLSCSPISGHRSVSWYQQTPGQGLQFLFEYFSETQRNKGNFPGRFSGRQFSNSRSEMNVSTLELGDSALYLCASSQNNIQYFGAGTRLSVL.

This chain uses TRBV10-3 with TRBJ1-1, with D hard to call. Trimming shortened V by 6 bases and J by 6 bases, and 8 bases separated the two germline ends. Germline V gives CDR1 ENHRY, CDR2 SYGVKD. The CDR3 runs 11 residues. CDR3 in DNA: TGTGCCATCAGCTCAGGCGCTGAAGCTTTCTTT. It specifies CAISSGAEAFF.

DNA of the CDR3: TGCGCCAGCAGCCGCTTAGGGGACAGCCGCGATGAGCAGTTCTTC. It encodes CASSRLGDSRDEQFF. The J gene is TRBJ2-1, the V gene TRBV5-1; TRBD1 matches 7 bases. V lost 4 bases to trimming and J lost 8 bases; unmatched junction nucleotides: 12. The CDR3 length is 15 residues. Germline CDR1 SGHRS, CDR2 YFSETQ.

The chain links TRBV18 to TRBJ1-1; D uncertain. Germline CDR1 KGHSH, CDR2 LQKENI. Trimming took 6 bases from V and 1 from J, leaving 12 bases between them. This CDR3 has 14 amino acids. The CDR3 sequence: CASSDQKANTEAFF. CDR3 DNA: TGTGCCAGCTCTGACCAAAAAGCGAACACTGAAGCTTTCTTT.